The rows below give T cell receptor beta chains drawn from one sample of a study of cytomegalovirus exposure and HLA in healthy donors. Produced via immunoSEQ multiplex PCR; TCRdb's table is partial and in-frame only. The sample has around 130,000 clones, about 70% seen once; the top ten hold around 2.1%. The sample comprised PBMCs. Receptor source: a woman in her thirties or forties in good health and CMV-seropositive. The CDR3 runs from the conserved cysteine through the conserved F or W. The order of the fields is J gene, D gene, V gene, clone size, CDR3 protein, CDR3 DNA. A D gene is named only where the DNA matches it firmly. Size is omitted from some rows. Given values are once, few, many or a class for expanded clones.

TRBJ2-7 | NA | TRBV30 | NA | CAWSVEGAEQYF | TGTGCCTGGAGTGTGGAAGGGGCCGAGCAGTACTTC
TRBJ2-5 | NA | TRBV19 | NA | CASSSVGSFQETQYF | TGTGCCAGTAGTTCTGTGGGGAGCTTCCAAGAGACCCAGTACTTC
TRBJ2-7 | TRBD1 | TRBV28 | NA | CASSLPGQGGPYEQYF | TGTGCCAGCAGTCTTCCGGGACAGGGGGGCCCTTACGAGCAGTACTTC
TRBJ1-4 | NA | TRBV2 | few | CASKGGTSGEKLFF | TGTGCCAGCAAAGGGGGAACTTCCGGGGAAAAACTGTTTTTT
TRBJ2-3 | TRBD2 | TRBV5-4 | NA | CASRTGTSGTDTQYF | TGTGCCAGCAGAACCGGGACTAGCGGTACAGATACGCAGTATTTT
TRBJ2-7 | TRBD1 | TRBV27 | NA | CASSWTGSEQYF | TGTGCCAGCAGCTGGACAGGTTCCGAGCAGTACTTC
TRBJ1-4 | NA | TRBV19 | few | CATAVGGTPNEKLFF | TGTGCCACCGCAGTGGGCGGGACTCCTAATGAAAAACTGTTTTTT
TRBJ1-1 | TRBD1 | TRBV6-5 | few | CASSYWTGNTEAFF | TGTGCCAGCAGTTACTGGACAGGGAACACTGAAGCTTTCTTT
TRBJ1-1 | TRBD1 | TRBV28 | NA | CASSLYPTGVMNTEAFF | TGTGCCAGCAGTTTATACCCCACAGGGGTTATGAACACTGAAGCTTTCTTT
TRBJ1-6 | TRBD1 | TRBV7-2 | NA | CASSSQTGVNSPLHF | TGTGCCAGCAGCTCCCAGACAGGGGTTAATTCACCCCTCCACTTT
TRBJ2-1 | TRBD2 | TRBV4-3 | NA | CASSQAGNGGERGREQFF | TGCGCCAGCAGCCAAGCTGGTAACGGTGGGGAGCGGGGTCGTGAGCAGTTCTTC
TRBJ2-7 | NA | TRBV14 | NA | CASSQRGLSSYEQYF | TGTGCCAGCAGCCAAAGGGGACTTAGCTCCTACGAGCAGTACTTC
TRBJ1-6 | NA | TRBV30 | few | CAWSVSGAFSSYNSPLHF | TGTGCCTGGAGTGTAAGTGGAGCCTTTAGCTCCTATAATTCACCCCTCCACTTT
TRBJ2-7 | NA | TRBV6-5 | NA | CASSLRVASYEQYF | TGTGCCAGCAGCCTTAGGGTAGCGTCCTACGAGCAGTACTTC
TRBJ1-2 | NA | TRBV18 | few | CASSSREATHGYTF | TGTGCCAGCTCATCCAGGGAGGCTACTCACGGCTACACCTTC
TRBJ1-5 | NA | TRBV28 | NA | CASSSGQLNQPQHF | TGTGCCAGCAGTTCAGGACAGTTAAATCAGCCCCAGCATTTT
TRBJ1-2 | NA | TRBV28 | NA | CASSGPYGYTF | TGTGCCAGCAGCGGTCCTTATGGCTACACCTTC
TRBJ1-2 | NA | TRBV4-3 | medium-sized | CASSQAEGDYGYTF | TGCGCCAGCAGCCAAGCCGAGGGTGACTATGGCTACACCTTC
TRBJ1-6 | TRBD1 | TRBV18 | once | CASSPRGTGDSPLHF | TGTGCCAGCTCACCACGAGGGACAGGGGATTCACCCCTCCACTTT
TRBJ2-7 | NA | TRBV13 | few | CASSLERQEYEQYF | TGTGCCAGCAGCTTAGAGAGACAGGAATACGAGCAGTACTTC
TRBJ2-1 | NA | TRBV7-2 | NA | CASSLTEFSYNEQFF | TGTGCCAGCAGCTTAACCGAGTTCTCCTACAATGAGCAGTTCTTC
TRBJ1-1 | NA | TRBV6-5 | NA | CASSFTGTTNTEAFF | TGTGCCAGCAGCTTTACCGGGACAACCAACACTGAAGCTTTCTTT
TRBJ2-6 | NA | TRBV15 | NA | CATSRGAESGANVLTF | TGTGCCACCAGCAGAGGGGCAGAGTCTGGGGCCAACGTCCTGACTTTC
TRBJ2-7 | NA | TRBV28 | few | CASTENRPPYEQYF | TGTGCCAGCACCGAGAACAGACCACCCTACGAGCAGTACTTC
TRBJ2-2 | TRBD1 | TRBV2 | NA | CASSEQGDTGELFF | TGTGCCAGCAGTGAACAGGGGGACACCGGGGAGCTGTTTTTT
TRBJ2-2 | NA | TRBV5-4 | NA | CASSLDTRATGELFF | TGTGCCAGCAGCTTGGATACCAGGGCTACCGGGGAGCTGTTTTTT
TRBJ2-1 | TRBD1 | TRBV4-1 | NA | CASSLPSGQGYNEQFF | TGCGCCAGCAGCCTCCCTTCGGGACAGGGATACAATGAGCAGTTCTTC
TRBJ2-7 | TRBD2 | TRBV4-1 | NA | CASSLRTSGEYEQYF | TGCGCCAGCAGCTTGCGGACTAGCGGGGAGTACGAGCAGTACTTC
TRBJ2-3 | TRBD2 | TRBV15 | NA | CATKPGAGGPTDTQYF | TGTGCCACCAAACCCGGAGCGGGGGGGCCCACAGATACGCAGTATTTT
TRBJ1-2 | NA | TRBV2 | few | CASSESPGGYGYTF | TGTGCCAGCAGTGAATCCCCAGGAGGGTATGGCTACACCTTC
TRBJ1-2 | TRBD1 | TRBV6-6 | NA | CASSSYDRGDYGYTF | TGTGCCAGCAGTTCGTATGACAGGGGTGACTATGGCTACACCTTC
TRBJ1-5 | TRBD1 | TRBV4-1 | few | CASSQGQGGPTSHQPQHF | TGCGCCAGCAGCCAAGGTCAGGGGGGACCCACCTCCCATCAGCCCCAGCATTTT
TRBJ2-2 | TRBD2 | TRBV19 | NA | CASTRGDPSNTGELFF | TGTGCCAGTACCCGGGGGGACCCCAGCAACACCGGGGAGCTGTTTTTT
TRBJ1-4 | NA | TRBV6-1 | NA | CASRERGSLATNEKLFF | TGTGCCAGCAGAGAAAGGGGGAGTCTTGCAACTAATGAAAAACTGTTTTTT
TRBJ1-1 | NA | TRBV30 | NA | CAWSALNTEAFF | TGTGCCTGGAGTGCATTGAACACTGAAGCTTTCTTT
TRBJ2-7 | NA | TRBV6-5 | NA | CASSSGNLAGGGEQYF | TGTGCCAGCAGTTCGGGTAATTTGGCAGGCGGAGGCGAGCAGTACTTC
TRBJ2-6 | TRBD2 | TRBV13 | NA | CASSSRAGGGANVLTF | TGTGCCAGCAGCTCTCGGGCGGGAGGTGGGGCCAACGTCCTGACTTTC
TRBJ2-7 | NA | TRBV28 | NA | CASSFPQENSYEQYF | TGTGCCAGCAGTTTTCCACAGGAGAACTCCTACGAGCAGTACTTC
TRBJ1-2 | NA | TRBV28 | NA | CASSFIQAGRGYGYTF | TGTGCCAGCAGTTTTATCCAGGCAGGGCGTGGCTATGGCTACACCTTC
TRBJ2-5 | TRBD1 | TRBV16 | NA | CASSQTGKETQYF | TGTGCCAGCAGCCAGACAGGGAAAGAGACCCAGTACTTC
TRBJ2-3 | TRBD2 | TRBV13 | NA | CASSSLAGTDTQYF | TGTGCCAGCAGCTCCCTAGCGGGGACAGATACGCAGTATTTT